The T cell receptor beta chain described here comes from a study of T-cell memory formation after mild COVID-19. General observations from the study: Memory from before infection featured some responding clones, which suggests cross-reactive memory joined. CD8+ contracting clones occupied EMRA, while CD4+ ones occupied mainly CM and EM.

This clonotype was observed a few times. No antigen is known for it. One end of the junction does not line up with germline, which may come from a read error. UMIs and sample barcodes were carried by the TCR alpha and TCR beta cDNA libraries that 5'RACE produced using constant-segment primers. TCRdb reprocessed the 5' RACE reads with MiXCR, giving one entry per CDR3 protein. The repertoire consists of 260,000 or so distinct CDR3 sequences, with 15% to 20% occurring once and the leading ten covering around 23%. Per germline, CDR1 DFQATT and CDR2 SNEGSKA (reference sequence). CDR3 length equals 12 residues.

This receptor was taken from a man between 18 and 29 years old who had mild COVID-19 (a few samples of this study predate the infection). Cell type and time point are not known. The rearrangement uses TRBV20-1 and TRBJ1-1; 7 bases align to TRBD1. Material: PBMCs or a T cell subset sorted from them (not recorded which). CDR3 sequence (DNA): TGCAGTGCTAGGGGACAGAACTCTGAAGCTTTCTTT. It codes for CSARGQNSEAFF.